This TCR beta chain was sequenced during a study of identifying expanded T cells in peripheral blood. Data came from immunoSEQ multiplex PCR; TCRdb stores just in-frame clones and leaves some out. The sample includes around 82,000 clones, roughly 84% of them seen just once. Collection occurred without any documented infections or immune events in donors. This clone was picked up one time. The antigen is not known. The germline V and J ends were trimmed by 7 bases and 4 bases, with 9 bases remaining between them. The germline CDR1 and CDR2 sequences are SNHLY and FYNNEI. This CDR3 spans 12 amino acids. General observations from the study: Variance in clone template counts between roughly two-week samples significantly increased with total template count across all healthy donors. Approximately 1.1 clones differed between technical replicates, versus approximately 17 and 20 over time.

The receptor's source is a person aged 18-70 years in good health. The rearrangement uses TRBV2 and TRBJ2-3; D is ambiguous. The sample taken for sequencing was blood. The CDR3 sequence is CASNFVPDTQYF. CDR3 bases: TGTGCCAGCAACTTCGTACCAGATACGCAGTATTTT.